The clone carrying this T cell receptor beta chain turned up a few times. Its specificity is not known. Treatment of the sample: oral pan-JAK inhibitor, 5-10 mg twice daily. Those with alopecia areata gave lesional scalp punch biopsies and peripheral blood. RNA was isolated and reverse transcribed to cDNA, the sequencing template. The method was immunoSEQ multiplex PCR; TCRdb's version includes in-frame clones alone and lacks a portion of them. This sample carries fewer than 150,000 clones, 45% to 65% of them seen once, and the ten largest clones take 3% to 4%. These data come from a study of CD8+ T cells in alopecia areata. This CDR3 contains 17 residues. After removal of 5 bases from V and 5 bases from J, the junction contained 10 bases not matched to a gene. Looked up from germline, CDR1 is LNHDA and CDR2 is SQIVND (reference sequence). The study, taken as a whole, reports: Scalp and blood samples kept many expanded lesional clones throughout tofacitinib. In scalp, tofacitinib significantly decreased clonality and expanded CD8+ clones among the top 100. Researchers report lesional scalp, most notably alopecia totalis/universalis, outstripped normal scalp in clonality.

Sequencing was performed on CD4+ T cells sorted from blood, taken at week 24, from a patient treated with tofacitinib. J is TRBJ2-3 and V is TRBV19; 13 nucleotides match TRBD2. This TCR was recovered from a human donor with alopecia areata. CDR3 sequence (DNA): TGTGCCAGTAGTCCCACGGGACTAGCGGGGAGGATAGATACGCAGTATTTT. Protein: CASSPTGLAGRIDTQYF.